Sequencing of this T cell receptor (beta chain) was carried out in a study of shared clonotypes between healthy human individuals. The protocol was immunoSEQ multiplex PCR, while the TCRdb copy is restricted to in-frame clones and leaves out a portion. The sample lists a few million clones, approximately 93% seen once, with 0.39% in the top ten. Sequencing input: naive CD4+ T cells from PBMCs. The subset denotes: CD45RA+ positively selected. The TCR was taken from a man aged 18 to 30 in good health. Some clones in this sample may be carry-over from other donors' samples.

The CDR3 coding sequence is TGTGCCAGCAGCTCCGGCCCGGGGCTACAGGATAACTATGGCTACACCTTC. Translating gives CASSSGPGLQDNYGYTF. This chain joins TRBV7-3 and TRBJ1-2, with D perhaps matching TRBD1 (5 bases). Per germline, CDR1 SGHTA and CDR2 FQGTGA. V was trimmed by 4 bases and J by 1 base, leaving 19 bases between them. CDR3 length: 17 residues.